The present T cell receptor (beta chain) was sequenced within a study of T cells after yellow fever vaccination. About the study: Fractions of limited cellularity were prepared by means of SMART-Seq v4 Ultra Low Input.

Turning to this clonotype: Antigen: not known.

General observations from the study: The study noted that FACS-sorted repertoires could contain abundant clonotypes contaminating from the bulk population.

Production of TCR cDNA was by 5'RACE template switching, which also added a universal primer site and UMIs. TCRdb ran MiXCR on the 5' RACE reads and lists one entry per CDR3 protein. The profile covers some 350,000 distinct CDR3 sequences, with about 9.9% appearing a single time and roughly 18% taken by the ten largest. Trimming removed 8 bases at V and 2 bases at J, with 12 bases between. The CDR3 is 13 amino acids. The germline gives CDR1 MDHEN, CDR2 SYDVKM. The sequenced sample was PBMCs, obtained on the day of the first yellow fever vaccination. V gene TRBV28 combines with J gene TRBJ1-1; D uncertain. The source is a young man who received the YFV17D yellow fever vaccine. The CDR3: CASRPGGNTEAFF. CDR3 bases: TGTGCCAGCCGCCCAGGCGGAAACACTGAAGCTTTCTTT. The full variable domain, in which reference TRBV28 and TRBJ1-1 provide the parts outside the CDR3, is DVKVTQSSRYLVKRTGEKVFLECVQDMDHENMFWYRQDPGLGLRLIYFSYDVKMKEKGDIPEGYSVSREKKERFSLILESASTNQTSMYLCASRPGGNTEAFFGQGTRLTVV.